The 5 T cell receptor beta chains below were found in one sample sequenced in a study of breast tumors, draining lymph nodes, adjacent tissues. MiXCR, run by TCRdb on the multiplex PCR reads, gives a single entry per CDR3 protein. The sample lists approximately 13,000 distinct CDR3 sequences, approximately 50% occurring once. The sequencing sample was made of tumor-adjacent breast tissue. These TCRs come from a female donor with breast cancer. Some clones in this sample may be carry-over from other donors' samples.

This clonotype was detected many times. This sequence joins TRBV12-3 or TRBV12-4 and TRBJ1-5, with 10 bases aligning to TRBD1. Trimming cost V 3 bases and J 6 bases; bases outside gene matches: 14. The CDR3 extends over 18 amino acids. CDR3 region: CASSLFRDRGSAIQPQHF. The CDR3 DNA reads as TGTGCCAGCAGTTTGTTCCGGGACAGGGGATCAGCAATTCAGCCCCAGCATTTT.

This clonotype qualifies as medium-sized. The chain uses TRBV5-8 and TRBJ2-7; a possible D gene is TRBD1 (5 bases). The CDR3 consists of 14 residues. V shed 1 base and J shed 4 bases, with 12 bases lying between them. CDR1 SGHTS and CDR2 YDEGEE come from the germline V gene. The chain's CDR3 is CASSLMAGNYEQYF. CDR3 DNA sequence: TGTGCCAGCAGCTTGATGGCAGGGAATTACGAGCAGTACTTC.

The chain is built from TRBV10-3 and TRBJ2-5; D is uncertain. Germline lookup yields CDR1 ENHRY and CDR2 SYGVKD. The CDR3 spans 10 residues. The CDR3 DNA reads TGTGCTAGCAGAGAAGAGACCCAGTACTTC. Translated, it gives CASREETQYF.

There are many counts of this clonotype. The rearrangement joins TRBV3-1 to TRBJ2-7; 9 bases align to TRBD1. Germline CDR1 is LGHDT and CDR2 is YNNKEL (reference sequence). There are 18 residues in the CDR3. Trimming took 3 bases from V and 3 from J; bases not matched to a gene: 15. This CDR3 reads CASSQGDREGGNYYEQYF. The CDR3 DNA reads TGTGCCAGCAGCCAGGGGGACAGGGAAGGAGGTAATTACTACGAGCAGTACTTC.

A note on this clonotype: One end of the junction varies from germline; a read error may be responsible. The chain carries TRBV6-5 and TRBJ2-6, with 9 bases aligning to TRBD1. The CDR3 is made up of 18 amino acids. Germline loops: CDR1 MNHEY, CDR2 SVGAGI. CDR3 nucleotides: TGCGCCAGCAGGCCCTATGGACAGGGGTTTTCAGGGGCCAACGTCCTGACTTTC. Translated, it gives CASRPYGQGFSGANVLTF.